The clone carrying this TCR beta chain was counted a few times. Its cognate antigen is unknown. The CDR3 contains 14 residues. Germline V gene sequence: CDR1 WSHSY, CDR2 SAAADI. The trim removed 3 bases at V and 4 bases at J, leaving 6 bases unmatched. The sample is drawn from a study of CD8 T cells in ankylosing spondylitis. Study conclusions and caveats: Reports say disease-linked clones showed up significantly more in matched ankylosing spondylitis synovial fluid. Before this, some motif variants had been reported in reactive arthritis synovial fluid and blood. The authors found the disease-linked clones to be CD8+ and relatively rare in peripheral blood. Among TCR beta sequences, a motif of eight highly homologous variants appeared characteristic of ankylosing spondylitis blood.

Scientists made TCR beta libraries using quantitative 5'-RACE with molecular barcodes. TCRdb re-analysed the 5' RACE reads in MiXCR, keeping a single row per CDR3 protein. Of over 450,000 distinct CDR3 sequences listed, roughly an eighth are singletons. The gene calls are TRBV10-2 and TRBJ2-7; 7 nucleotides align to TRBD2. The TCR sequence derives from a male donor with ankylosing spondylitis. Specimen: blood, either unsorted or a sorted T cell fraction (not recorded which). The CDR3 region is CASSEGRTRYEQYF. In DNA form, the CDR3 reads TGCGCCAGCAGTGAAGGGCGGACTAGGTACGAGCAGTACTTC.